This TCR beta chain was sequenced for a study of blood T cells in healthy people across ages. There are 15 residues in the CDR3. CDR1 is MNHNY and CDR2 is SVGAGI in the germline V gene (reference sequence). With a J-beta primer mix and a sample-barcoded 5' primer, a second PCR ran roughly 6 to 11 cycles. MiXCR was run by TCRdb on the 5' RACE reads, yielding one entry per CDR3 protein. The sample records hundreds of thousands of distinct CDR3 sequences, roughly 21% being singletons. The donors, all healthy, were Caucasians living in Russia, aged roughly 6 to 100. Each sample gave at least 6.5 million isolated PBMCs.

The origin of this receptor is a man in his 70s in good health. V and J are TRBV6-6 and TRBJ2-1, with D perhaps TRBD2 (6 bases). The J call may be wrong; the DNA end is better matched by TRBJ2-5. The sequencing sample was made of blood. CDR3 bases: TGTGCCAGCAGTTACTCGGGGGGAGTCCGGGAGACCCAGTACTTC. It is translated as CASSYSGGVRETQYF.